This T cell receptor beta chain came from a study of T cell responses to AZD1222 COVID-19 vaccine. TCRdb's table, derived via immunoSEQ multiplex PCR, lists solely in-frame clones and lacks some. The sample records just over 90,000 clones, 85% to 90% being singletons. Germline V gene sequence: CDR1 SGHTS, CDR2 YDEGEE. Germline trimming cut 6 bases from V and 3 bases from J; bases unmatched to any gene: 9. This CDR3 has 15 residues. The TCR sequence derives from an adult who received the AZD1222 COVID-19 vaccine. The sample in question was peripheral blood, obtained 28 days after the second AZD1222 dose. This chain connects TRBV5-8 to TRBJ2-3, with 8 bases lining up with TRBD1. CDR3 in DNA: TGTGCCAGCATACCTAGGACAGGGATGACAGATACGCAGTATTTT. Its protein is CASIPRTGMTDTQYF.